These T cell receptor beta chains were read from a single sample in a study of blood T cell repertoires in COVID-19. Sequencing was performed with immunoSEQ multiplex PCR; in TCRdb, only in-frame clones are kept and a portion is missing. The sample holds 150,000 to 200,000 clones; about 89% are singletons and the top ten take 1.5% to 2%. The specimen was peripheral blood. The receptors were sampled from a man between 18 and 35 years old who had recovered from COVID-19. The conserved cysteine and the conserved F or W are not part of the CDR3 here. The order of the fields is V gene, J gene, CDR3 protein.

v_call: TRBV28
j_call: TRBJ1-2
cdr3_aa: ASSLFQGQGSHGYT

v_call: TRBV5-6
j_call: TRBJ1-1
cdr3_aa: ASSWAGQLGGEAF

v_call: TRBV28
j_call: TRBJ2-7
cdr3_aa: ASSTRSSGYEQY

v_call: TRBV24-1
j_call: TRBJ2-5
cdr3_aa: ATSSTVQETQY

v_call: TRBV11-3
j_call: TRBJ2-1
cdr3_aa: ASSLGDTTYNEQF

v_call: TRBV24-1
j_call: TRBJ2-3
cdr3_aa: ATSGLQPSTQY

v_call: TRBV9
j_call: TRBJ1-2
cdr3_aa: ASSLRQGFYGYT

v_call: TRBV5-4
j_call: TRBJ1-4
cdr3_aa: ASSNDSLKLF

v_call: TRBV12-3/TRBV12-4
j_call: TRBJ1-2
cdr3_aa: ASIRDRGYGYT

v_call: TRBV15
j_call: TRBJ2-7
cdr3_aa: ATSEAGGPWGEQY

v_call: TRBV28
j_call: TRBJ2-1
cdr3_aa: ASIEEGLGNEQF

v_call: TRBV28
j_call: TRBJ1-5
cdr3_aa: ASSPGQPNQPQH

v_call: TRBV27
j_call: TRBJ2-2
cdr3_aa: ASSLFKPSGRADAGELF

v_call: TRBV5-6
j_call: TRBJ2-7
cdr3_aa: ASSSQGSHEQY

v_call: TRBV5-4
j_call: TRBJ2-5
cdr3_aa: ASRLRTSGFQETQY

v_call: TRBV15
j_call: TRBJ2-2
cdr3_aa: ATSRERGTGELF

v_call: TRBV7-2
j_call: TRBJ1-3
cdr3_aa: ASSTSGHSNTIY

v_call: TRBV25-1
j_call: TRBJ1-1
cdr3_aa: ASTLGLGTEAF

v_call: TRBV15
j_call: TRBJ1-1
cdr3_aa: ATSSNEGANTEAF

v_call: TRBV19
j_call: TRBJ1-5
cdr3_aa: ASSIGGRSNQPQH

v_call: TRBV28
j_call: TRBJ2-4
cdr3_aa: ASTMSGREGSNIQY

v_call: TRBV6-5
j_call: TRBJ2-7
cdr3_aa: ATGTGGSEQY

v_call: TRBV5-4
j_call: TRBJ1-1
cdr3_aa: ASSFWGGNTEAF

v_call: TRBV18
j_call: TRBJ2-1
cdr3_aa: ASSPLLGGMVGEQF

v_call: TRBV24-1
j_call: TRBJ2-1
cdr3_aa: ATSAEGDYNEQF

v_call: TRBV11-3
j_call: TRBJ2-7
cdr3_aa: ASSLDTGSPYEQY

v_call: TRBV6-2/TRBV6-3
j_call: TRBJ2-7
cdr3_aa: ASSRQGTTYEQY

v_call: TRBV4-1
j_call: TRBJ2-2
cdr3_aa: ASSQDGRAVGELF

v_call: TRBV6-4
j_call: TRBJ1-1
cdr3_aa: ASSDGDRGQTF

v_call: TRBV5-1
j_call: TRBJ2-1
cdr3_aa: ASSSGLAGVNEQF

v_call: TRBV2
j_call: TRBJ1-5
cdr3_aa: ASSEWGDQPQH

v_call: TRBV30
j_call: TRBJ2-7
cdr3_aa: AWSVWDRASSYEQY

v_call: TRBV7-6
j_call: TRBJ1-3
cdr3_aa: ASLEGSGNTIY